The rows below give T cell receptor beta chains drawn from one sample of a study of cytomegalovirus exposure and HLA in healthy donors. TCRdb keeps only in-frame clones here, not all; method: immunoSEQ multiplex PCR. The sample includes about 120,000 clones, approximately 78% seen only once; the top ten take more than 1.5%. Sequenced material: PBMCs. These receptors were obtained from a middle-aged man in good health and CMV-seronegative. Each CDR3 is given with its conserved first and last residue. The D gene is left open where the match is weak. The size of a clone is reported for some rows only, either as once, few or many, or as a class for expanded clones.

clone_size,v_call,d_call,j_call,cdr3_aa,cdr3_nt
.,TRBV5-1,TRBD1,TRBJ2-5,CASSPTGGGETQYF,TGCGCCAGCAGCCCGACAGGGGGCGGGGAGACCCAGTACTTC
.,TRBV15,TRBD1,TRBJ2-7,CATSRGGTGSLEQYF,TGTGCCACCAGCAGAGGTGGGACAGGGTCCCTCGAGCAGTACTTC
.,TRBV12-2,.,TRBJ2-2,CASRKRETAGELFF,TGTGCAAGTCGCAAGAGGGAAACAGCCGGGGAGCTGTTTTTT
.,TRBV9,.,TRBJ2-3,CASSAGSSTDTQYF,TGTGCCAGCAGCGCAGGGTCTAGCACAGATACGCAGTATTTT
few,TRBV25-1,TRBD1,TRBJ1-1,CASSNRGTEAFF,TGTGCCAGCAGTAACAGGGGGACTGAAGCTTTCTTT
.,TRBV7-2,.,TRBJ1-6,CASSSQGGHNSPLHF,TGTGCCAGCAGCTCCCAGGGAGGTCATAATTCACCCCTCCACTTT
.,TRBV5-6,TRBD1,TRBJ1-2,CASSPGTANYGYTF,TGTGCCAGCAGCCCTGGGACAGCTAACTATGGCTACACCTTC
.,TRBV20-1,.,TRBJ2-7,CSAGRGEQYF,TGCAGTGCTGGGCGGGGCGAGCAGTACTTC
.,TRBV7-9,TRBD1,TRBJ1-6,CASTSRDRGKNSPLHF,TGTGCCAGCACCTCGAGGGACAGGGGAAAAAATTCACCCCTCCACTTT
.,TRBV2,.,TRBJ1-5,CASSAENNQPQHF,TGTGCCAGCAGTGCCGAGAACAATCAGCCCCAGCATTTT
few,TRBV6-1,TRBD1,TRBJ1-4,CATKGAATNEKLFF,TGTGCCACCAAGGGGGCTGCAACTAATGAAAAACTGTTTTTT
.,TRBV7-2,TRBD1,TRBJ2-4,CASSRDRGDSQYF,TGTGCCAGCAGTAGGGACAGGGGTGACAGTCAGTACTTC
.,TRBV18,.,TRBJ1-1,CASSDARGNTEAFF,TGTGCCAGCTCCGACGCCAGGGGGAACACTGAAGCTTTCTTT
.,TRBV5-1,.,TRBJ2-2,CASILIPGDTGELFF,TGCGCCAGCATCCTCATCCCAGGGGACACCGGGGAGCTGTTTTTT
.,TRBV7-9,.,TRBJ1-1,CASSLGGGTEAFF,TGTGCCAGCAGCTTAGGAGGGGGCACTGAAGCTTTCTTT
.,TRBV7-2,TRBD1,TRBJ1-5,CASSLQQGRGQPQHF,TGTGCCAGCAGCTTACAACAGGGGCGGGGTCAGCCCCAGCATTTT
.,TRBV30,TRBD1,TRBJ1-5,CAWNPGQGTQQPQHF,TGTGCCTGGAACCCGGGACAGGGGACGCAGCAGCCCCAGCATTTT
.,TRBV5-1,TRBD2,TRBJ2-1,CASSPWGTSGFNEQFF,TGCGCCAGCAGCCCATGGGGGACTAGCGGATTCAATGAGCAGTTCTTC
.,TRBV7-3,.,TRBJ2-2,CASSFSTGELFF,TGTGCCAGCAGCTTTTCAACCGGGGAGCTGTTTTTT
.,TRBV11-3,.,TRBJ1-5,CASSRLPALGAFQPQHF,TGTGCCAGCAGTAGATTACCGGCCCTGGGGGCCTTTCAGCCCCAGCATTTT
.,TRBV6-5,.,TRBJ2-5,CASRLLGSETQYF,TGTGCCAGCAGGTTACTAGGATCGGAGACCCAGTACTTC
.,TRBV19,TRBD1,TRBJ1-2,CASRRDRGTDGYTF,TGTGCCAGTAGGCGGGACAGGGGAACTGATGGCTACACCTTC
.,TRBV19,TRBD2,TRBJ2-5,CASSIMGGQTQYF,TGTGCCAGTAGTATTATGGGAGGGCAGACCCAGTACTTC
.,TRBV5-1,.,TRBJ2-3,CATKGRANGGQYF,TGCGCCACCAAGGGCAGGGCGAACGGTGGGCAGTATTTT
.,TRBV5-1,TRBD2,TRBJ2-1,CASSSTSGGNEQFF,TGCGCCAGCAGCTCTACTAGCGGGGGAAATGAGCAGTTCTTC
.,TRBV11-1,.,TRBJ2-7,CASSLGVAETYEQYF,TGTGCCAGCAGCTTAGGGGTAGCGGAGACCTACGAGCAGTACTTC
.,TRBV9,TRBD1,TRBJ1-2,CASSGGQGSSFSYGYTF,TGTGCCAGCAGCGGTGGACAGGGTTCGTCTTTTAGCTATGGCTACACCTTC
.,TRBV15,.,TRBJ2-4,CATSRGSQRGYDF,TGTGCCACCAGCAGAGGGTCGCAGCGCGGATATGACTTC
.,TRBV19,.,TRBJ1-2,CASSLVSQPYGYTF,TGTGCCAGTAGTCTTGTTAGCCAACCCTATGGCTACACCTTC
few,TRBV5-1,TRBD2,TRBJ2-7,CASSLAGGTSGRAGVSEQYF,TGCGCCAGCAGCTTGGCTGGTGGGACTAGCGGGAGGGCCGGTGTCTCAGAGCAGTACTTC
.,TRBV5-1,TRBD2,TRBJ2-3,CASSFHRLAGGDTQYF,TGCGCCAGCAGCTTCCACCGACTAGCGGGGGGCGATACGCAGTATTTT
.,TRBV6-5,TRBD1,TRBJ1-1,CASRRQGLMNTEAFF,TGTGCCAGCAGGCGACAGGGCCTTATGAACACTGAAGCTTTCTTT
few,TRBV9,.,TRBJ2-3,CASSRDSLTDTQYF,TGTGCCAGCAGCCGGGACTCCCTCACAGATACGCAGTATTTT
.,TRBV9,.,TRBJ2-2,CASSVDPGIGPTGELFF,TGTGCCAGCAGCGTAGATCCCGGGATCGGTCCCACCGGGGAGCTGTTTTTT
.,TRBV28,.,TRBJ2-5,CASAEETQYF,TGTGCCAGCGCGGAGGAGACCCAGTACTTC
.,TRBV7-8,.,TRBJ2-3,CASSLAGQDTQYF,TGTGCCAGCAGCTTAGCAGGACAGGATACGCAGTATTTT
.,TRBV11-2,TRBD1,TRBJ1-2,CASSPRTGLGYTF,TGTGCCAGCAGCCCAAGGACAGGTTTGGGCTACACCTTC
.,TRBV4-1,TRBD2,TRBJ2-7,CASSPAGGPFYYEQYF,TGCGCCAGCAGCCCGGCGGGAGGGCCGTTTTACTACGAGCAGTACTTC
.,TRBV19,.,TRBJ2-7,CASSILGSPYEQYF,TGTGCCAGTAGTATCCTTGGGAGCCCCTACGAGCAGTACTTC
.,TRBV9,TRBD2,TRBJ2-2,CASSVGGWNTGELFF,TGTGCCAGCAGCGTGGGGGGGTGGAACACCGGGGAGCTGTTTTTT
few,TRBV2,.,TRBJ2-5,CASSGGREETQYF,TGTGCCAGCAGTGGGGGCAGGGAAGAGACCCAGTACTTC
.,TRBV5-6,.,TRBJ2-3,CASSLMGGWRTDTQYF,TGTGCCAGCAGCTTGATGGGGGGATGGAGAACAGATACGCAGTATTTT
.,TRBV7-9,.,TRBJ1-4,CASSLLGISRDLEKLFF,TGTGCCAGCAGCTTACTAGGTATTAGTCGGGATTTGGAAAAACTGTTTTTT
.,TRBV5-6,TRBD1,TRBJ2-7,CASSLGTGAYEQYF,TGTGCCAGCAGCTTGGGGACAGGGGCCTACGAGCAGTACTTC
.,TRBV29-1,TRBD1,TRBJ2-7,CSVESPGTGAYEQYF,TGCAGCGTTGAAAGCCCCGGGACAGGGGCCTACGAGCAGTACTTC
.,TRBV30,.,TRBJ2-5,CAWSLGGEQYF,TGTGCCTGGAGTTTGGGGGGTGAGCAGTACTTC
.,TRBV7-8,.,TRBJ2-1,CASSDRLYSYNEQFF,TGTGCCAGCAGCGACCGACTCTACTCCTACAATGAGCAGTTCTTC
few,TRBV6-5,.,TRBJ1-2,CASGPRAVASGGYTF,TGTGCCAGCGGGCCGCGGGCCGTGGCGAGTGGTGGCTACACCTTC
.,TRBV7-2,.,TRBJ1-1,CASSSKGRGAFF,TGTGCCAGCAGCTCTAAAGGGAGGGGCGCTTTCTTT
.,TRBV7-2,.,TRBJ2-1,CASSLVGGASYNEQFF,TGTGCCAGCAGCTTGGTGGGCGGGGCCTCCTACAATGAGCAGTTCTTC
.,TRBV28,TRBD1,TRBJ2-7,CASHDFSGTGDHEQYF,TGTGCCAGTCATGATTTCTCCGGGACAGGGGACCACGAGCAGTACTTC
.,TRBV2,TRBD2,TRBJ2-7,CASSEGRGFEQYF,TGTGCCAGTAGTGAAGGGAGGGGATTTGAGCAGTACTTC
.,TRBV10-3,TRBD1,TRBJ2-7,CAMGDRAYEQYF,TGTGCCATGGGTGACAGGGCCTACGAGCAGTACTTC
few,TRBV4-3,TRBD1,TRBJ2-3,CASSQDEGATSDTQYF,TGCGCCAGCAGCCAAGACGAGGGGGCAACCTCAGATACGCAGTATTTT
.,TRBV25-1,TRBD1,TRBJ1-2,CASRGQGYYGYTF,TGTGCCAGCAGGGGACAGGGGTACTATGGCTACACCTTC
.,TRBV7-2,TRBD1,TRBJ2-7,CASSLWTGGSYEQYF,TGTGCCAGCAGCTTATGGACAGGGGGCTCCTACGAGCAGTACTTC
.,TRBV5-1,TRBD1,TRBJ2-3,CASSWGTGFSTDTQYF,TGCGCCAGCAGCTGGGGGACAGGGTTTAGCACAGATACGCAGTATTTT
.,TRBV7-3,TRBD2,TRBJ2-2,CASSLISASGSFTGELFF,TGTGCCAGCAGCTTAATTTCGGCTAGCGGGAGTTTTACCGGGGAGCTGTTTTTT
.,TRBV7-8,TRBD1,TRBJ1-6,CASSFFGSTTGRYNSPLHF,TGTGCCAGCAGCTTCTTTGGCAGTACGACAGGGCGATATAATTCACCCCTCCACTTT
.,TRBV5-4,TRBD1,TRBJ1-1,CASSPRQGSNTEAFF,TGTGCCAGCAGCCCTAGACAGGGATCAAACACTGAAGCTTTCTTT